This entry concerns a single TCR beta chain. Its specificity is unknown. This CDR3 comprises 15 residues. CDR1 is SGHAT, CDR2 FQDESV, per germline (reference sequence). Deletions cut 0 bases from V and 4 bases from J, with 12 bases between. These data belong to a study of T cell repertoires in cytomegalovirus infection. As for the study in general: Researchers turned to recently identified HLA-C-restricted CMV epitopes as well as well-studied HLA-B-restricted ones. From public TCR beta signatures came an indication of both CMV infection and matching HLA type. Overall study results and limits: CMV-specific TCR beta clonotypes restricted by HLA-C were the ones dominating the ex vivo response. Cumulative public TCR beta family frequency identified CMV carriers with the relevant HLA.

TCRdb reprocessed the reads via MiXCR and lists one record per CDR3 protein. This table holds around 140,000 distinct CDR3 sequences, around 32% found once. The sequences come from CD8+ T cells from cultured PBMCs, collected from culture after CMV antigen stimulation. The TCR comes from a human donor in good health (CMV status not recorded). Some clones in this sample may be carry-over from other donors' samples. J is TRBJ1-1 and V is TRBV11-1; D is possibly TRBD1 (5 bases). CDR3 bases: TGTGCCAGCAGCTTAGCCCCAGGGATGAGCACTGAAGCTTTCTTT. It specifies CASSLAPGMSTEAFF.